This T cell receptor (beta chain) was observed in a study of blood T cell repertoires in COVID-19. Study overall: Sources were T cells, B-cell-depleted T cells, or PBMCs; the material itself was cDNA or gDNA.

This clone was seen a few times. Germline V lookup: CDR1 SEHNR, CDR2 FQNEAQ (reference sequence). J gave up 5 bases and V 3 bases, and 3 bases lay outside the gene matches. The CDR3 contains 14 residues. Profiling relied on immunoSEQ multiplex PCR, and the TCRdb table lists in-frame clones only, not all of them. The table records 140,000 to 150,000 clones, 80% to 90% of them present only once. The rearrangement joins TRBV7-9 to TRBJ2-1, with 8 positions matching TRBD1. Sequenced material: peripheral blood. The sequence was collected from a man aged 60-69 years with active or convalescent COVID-19. The CDR3 region is CASSLGQVNNEQFF. In DNA, the CDR3 is TGTGCCAGCAGCTTGGGACAGGTAAACAATGAGCAGTTCTTC. Complete variable domain (other parts from reference TRBV7-9 and TRBJ2-1): DTGVSQNPRHKITKRGQNVTFRCDPISEHNRLYWYRQTLGQGPEFLTYFQNEAQLEKSRLLSDRFSAERPKGSFSTLEIQRTEQGDSAMYLCASSLGQVNNEQFFGPGTRLTVL.